A single sample gave rise to the 15 T cell receptor beta chains below, sequenced in a study of OX40 agonist ivuxolimab in advanced cancers. The method was immunoSEQ multiplex PCR; TCRdb's version includes in-frame clones alone and lacks a portion of them. The table shows 65,000 to 85,000 clones, with around 84% occurring only once. Sample: CD4+ or CD8+ T cells sorted from blood, taken in a trial of the OX40 agonist ivuxolimab. These receptors originate from an adult with an advanced solid tumor such as melanoma, head and neck, liver or kidney cancer.

In DNA, the CDR3 is TGTGCCAGCAGCTTGCGGGGCCCCAGGACCGGGGAGCTGTTTTTT. This gives the protein CASSLRGPRTGELFF. The chain joins TRBV5-6 to TRBJ2-2, with D perhaps given as TRBD1 or TRBD2 (5 bases each). The ends were cut back, 1 base at V and 5 bases at J, with 12 bases in the middle. CDR3 size: 15 residues. Looked up from germline, CDR1 is SGHDT and CDR2 is YYEEEE.

The genes are TRBV11-2 and TRBJ2-1; the D gene is possibly TRBD1 (5 bases). Trimming pared 6 bases from V and 1 base from J, leaving 13 bases between. CDR1 and CDR2 (germline): SGHAT, FQNNGV. There are 15 residues in the CDR3. CDR3 nucleotide sequence: TGTGCCAGCAGATCGCCAGGGCGGTCCTACAATGAGCAGTTCTTC. Its protein product is CASRSPGRSYNEQFF.

The chain recombines TRBV29-1 with TRBJ1-1; D remains ambiguous. Trimming left V 6 bases short and J 1 base short, with 12 bases between. Germline CDR1 SQVTM, CDR2 ANQGSEA. This CDR3 comprises 13 residues. CDR3 amino acids: CSVSTSANTEAFF. CDR3 DNA: TGCAGCGTGTCGACCTCAGCGAACACTGAAGCTTTCTTT.

This rearrangement joins TRBV4-2 to TRBJ2-1; 7 nucleotides agree with TRBD2. Germline loops: CDR1 LGHNA, CDR2 YNFKEQ. The CDR3 consists of 17 residues. Losses at the gene ends were 2 bases for V and 0 bases for J; bases not matched to a gene: 7. The CDR3 region has the DNA TGTGCCAGCAGCCAACCCCCCGGGGGGACCTCCTACAATGAGCAGTTCTTC. It yields the protein CASSQPPGGTSYNEQFF.

V gene TRBV6-5 combines with J gene TRBJ2-7; 8 bases fit TRBD2. This CDR3 region has 13 residues. The junction had 6 bases not matched to a gene; V was cut back by 9 bases and J by 2 bases. Per germline, CDR1 MNHEY and CDR2 SVGAGI. CDR3 sequence (DNA): TGTGCCAGTAGTCCGGGGGGGACCTACGAGCAGTACTTC. Translating gives CASSPGGTYEQYF.

The chain carries TRBV11-1 and TRBJ2-7; TRBD1 matches at 8 bases. The CDR3 extends over 14 amino acids. The V and J ends lost 5 bases and 6 bases, in that order; junction bases with no gene match: 9. CDR1 SGHAT and CDR2 FQDESV come from the germline V gene (reference sequence). The CDR3 coding sequence is TGTGCCAGCAGCAGGGGACAGGATTACGTCGAGCAGTACTTC. Translated: CASSRGQDYVEQYF.

The CDR3 bases are TGTGCCAGCAGTACGTCTTCGGACACTGAAGCTTTCTTT. Its protein product is CASSTSSDTEAFF. The gene calls are TRBV6-5 and TRBJ1-1; D uncertain. The V gene's germline CDR1 is MNHEY and CDR2 SVGAGI. The CDR3 is 13 residues long. The germline V and J ends were trimmed by 5 bases and 3 bases, with 10 bases remaining between them.

The chain uses TRBV28 and TRBJ1-3; D not resolved. V gave up 2 bases and J gave up 5 bases, with 19 bases separating them. There are 17 residues in the CDR3. The germline V gene encodes CDR1 MDHEN and CDR2 SYDVKM. The CDR3 here is CASSLTSPPSSRNTIYF. The CDR3, as DNA: TGTGCCAGCAGTTTAACCTCTCCGCCAAGCTCCCGAAACACCATATATTTT.

The chain couples TRBV28 to TRBJ1-3; 7 bases map to TRBD1. This CDR3 is built from 16 residues. The junction had 7 bases not matched to a gene; V was cut back by 5 bases and J by 0 bases. CDR1 is MDHEN and CDR2 is SYDVKM in the germline V gene. DNA for the CDR3: TGTGCCAGCAGTAGGGGGACAGTGCTCTCTGGAAACACCATATATTTT. Its protein product is CASSRGTVLSGNTIYF.

This clone has only one observation. This rearrangement joins TRBV27 to TRBJ2-3; the D is unclear. Germline V gene lookup returns CDR1 MNHEY and CDR2 SMNVEV (reference sequence). The CDR3 runs to 16 residues. Trimming removed 1 base at V and 3 bases at J, with 14 bases between. CDR3 sequence reads: CASSLFPPGSTDTQYF. The CDR3 DNA is TGTGCCAGCAGTTTATTCCCCCCCGGCTCAACAGATACGCAGTATTTT.

The CDR3 here is CASSLAFLLSYEQYF. CDR3 DNA: TGTGCCAGCAGCTTGGCCTTCTTGCTCTCCTACGAGCAGTACTTC. The chain combines TRBV5-6 with TRBJ2-7, with D unclear. CDR1 is SGHDT and CDR2 is YYEEEE in the germline V gene. V lost 0 bases to trimming and J lost 0 bases, with 10 bases between them. The CDR3 sequence is 15 residues long.

This clone was picked up one time. V and J are TRBV28 and TRBJ1-6, with unresolved D. The germline V and J ends were trimmed by 5 bases and 8 bases, with 22 bases remaining between them. The CDR3 has 17 amino acids. Germline V gives CDR1 MDHEN, CDR2 SYDVKM. DNA of the CDR3: TGTGCCAGCAGTCCCCCCGACGGGTCTAGTAGAGATTCACCCCTCCACTTT. Amino acids: CASSPPDGSSRDSPLHF.

The genes are TRBV7-2 and TRBJ2-5; the D gene is possibly TRBD1 (6 bases). Germline V CDR1 and CDR2: SGHTA, FQGNSA. V gave up 5 bases and J gave up 4 bases, with 17 bases separating them. CDR3 length: 15 amino acids. CDR3 protein: CASSRRQDIGETQYF. DNA of the CDR3: TGTGCCAGCAGCCGAAGACAGGACATAGGAGAGACCCAGTACTTC.

Notes on this clone: This CDR3 is also generated by other DNA sequences in the sample. The chain combines TRBV10-3 with TRBJ2-1; maybe TRBD2 (5 bases). This CDR3 comprises 13 residues. CDR1 ENHRY and CDR2 SYGVKD come from the germline V gene. The V end lost 2 bases, the J end lost 3 bases, and 5 bases lay between the germline ends. CDR3 residues: CAISEGLYNEQFF. Here the CDR3 DNA reads TGTGCCATCAGTGAGGGACTCTACAATGAGCAGTTCTTC.

This chain connects TRBV4-2 to TRBJ2-1; 10 bases map to TRBD2. Germline trimming cut 1 base from V and 4 bases from J; bases unmatched to any gene: 4. Germline CDR1 LGHNA, CDR2 YNFKEQ. The CDR3 spans 16 residues. DNA for the CDR3: TGTGCCAGCAGCCAAGGTTGGACTAGCGGATACAATGAGCAGTTCTTC. Protein product: CASSQGWTSGYNEQFF.